Listed below are T cell receptor beta chains from one sample, sequenced in a study of cytomegalovirus exposure and HLA in healthy donors. This table comes from immunoSEQ multiplex PCR, and its TCRdb copy is limited to in-frame clones, with some not included. This repertoire shows about 180,000 clones, about 78% found once; its top ten account for under 2.5%. Sequencing was carried out using PBMCs. These receptors were taken from a man aged 55 to 70 in good health and CMV-seronegative. Each CDR3 is given with its conserved first and last residue. D genes are given only for firm matches. A row's size may be missing; if present it is once, few, many or a size class.

v_gene	d_gene	abundance	j_gene	CDR3aa	CDR3nt
TRBV29-1	TRBD1	.	TRBJ2-1	CSVEGQGVYNEQFF	TGCAGCGTTGAAGGCCAGGGGGTCTACAATGAGCAGTTCTTC
TRBV6-1	.	.	TRBJ1-4	CASSDWGTGTNEKLFF	TGTGCCAGCAGTGATTGGGGCACCGGCACTAATGAAAAACTGTTTTTT
TRBV29-1	TRBD1	.	TRBJ2-1	CSVEDSLQGANEQFF	TGCAGCGTTGAAGATTCTCTGCAGGGGGCGAATGAGCAGTTCTTC
TRBV6-5	.	.	TRBJ1-5	CASRRDFNSNQPQHF	TGTGCCAGCAGACGGGACTTTAATAGCAATCAGCCCCAGCATTTT
TRBV5-6	TRBD2	.	TRBJ2-2	CASSLAGPGELFF	TGTGCCAGCAGCCTAGCGGGGCCCGGGGAGCTGTTTTTT
TRBV7-8	.	.	TRBJ1-1	CASTQYGAGDLNTEAFF	TGTGCCAGCACCCAATACGGGGCAGGGGATTTGAACACTGAAGCTTTCTTT
TRBV6-6	TRBD1	few	TRBJ1-2	CASSYDPGTGGNGYTF	TGTGCCAGCAGTTACGACCCCGGGACAGGGGGAAATGGCTACACCTTC
TRBV4-2	.	.	TRBJ1-3	CASSQDVGQGNTIYF	TGTGCCAGCAGCCAAGATGTCGGTCAAGGAAACACCATATATTTT
TRBV2	.	.	TRBJ2-2	CASSEGGVTGELFF	TGTGCCAGCAGTGAAGGGGGAGTTACCGGGGAGCTGTTTTTT
TRBV28	.	few	TRBJ2-1	CASTRFSSYNEQFF	TGTGCCAGCACTAGGTTTAGCTCCTACAATGAGCAGTTCTTC
TRBV5-1	.	.	TRBJ2-7	CASSTGYEQYF	TGCGCCAGCAGCACAGGGTACGAGCAGTACTTC
TRBV5-6	.	.	TRBJ2-7	CASSPTYEQYF	TGTGCCAGCAGCCCCACCTACGAGCAGTACTTC
TRBV2	TRBD2	.	TRBJ2-3	CASRKLAGGESDTQYF	TGTGCCAGCAGAAAACTAGCGGGGGGTGAATCAGATACGCAGTATTTT
TRBV28	TRBD1	.	TRBJ2-2	CASSLTGDTGELFF	TGTGCCAGCAGTTTAACAGGGGACACCGGGGAGCTGTTTTTT
TRBV12-5	TRBD1	.	TRBJ1-5	CASGIDRGGYSSNQPQHF	TGTGCTAGTGGTATCGACAGGGGGGGATATTCGAGCAATCAGCCCCAGCATTTT
TRBV6-5	.	.	TRBJ1-3	CASRQQGTGNTIYF	TGTGCCAGCAGACAACAGGGAACGGGAAACACCATATATTTT
TRBV2	TRBD1	many	TRBJ2-4	CASSEEETGGDIQYF	TGTGCCAGCAGTGAAGAAGAAACAGGGGGAGACATTCAGTACTTC
TRBV9	.	.	TRBJ1-5	CASSVGGPQHF	TGTGCCAGCAGCGTGGGAGGACCCCAGCATTTT
TRBV4-2	TRBD1	.	TRBJ1-3	CASSQATGDGNTIYF	TGTGCCAGCAGCCAAGCGACAGGGGACGGAAACACCATATATTTT
TRBV29-1	.	.	TRBJ1-2	CSVDVPGHYGYPF	TGCAGCGTTGACGTCCCGGGTCACTATGGCTACCCCTTC
TRBV11-2	.	.	TRBJ2-1	CASSQLRDNEQFF	TGTGCCAGCAGCCAACTGAGGGACAATGAGCAGTTCTTC
TRBV19	TRBD1	.	TRBJ1-5	CASRATGAGNQPQHF	TGTGCCAGTAGGGCGACAGGGGCTGGGAATCAGCCCCAGCATTTT
TRBV19	TRBD1	.	TRBJ2-2	CASTRWGTGDTGELFF	TGTGCCAGTACCAGATGGGGGACAGGGGACACCGGGGAGCTGTTTTTT
TRBV2	.	.	TRBJ1-1	CASSEGQLNTEAFF	TGTGCCAGCAGCGAAGGACAGCTGAACACTGAAGCTTTCTTT
TRBV6-7	.	.	TRBJ1-2	CASRRNYGYTF	TGTGCCAGCAGGAGGAACTATGGCTACACCTTC
TRBV2	TRBD1	few	TRBJ2-2	CASSLQGAGGELFF	TGTGCCAGCAGCTTACAGGGGGCGGGCGGGGAGCTGTTTTTT
TRBV4-3	.	.	TRBJ2-1	CASSLTLTSREQFF	TGCGCCAGCAGCCTCACATTAACTAGTCGCGAGCAGTTCTTC
TRBV11-2	TRBD2	.	TRBJ2-3	CASSKGLAGADTQYF	TGTGCCAGCAGCAAAGGACTAGCGGGAGCCGATACGCAGTATTTT
TRBV19	TRBD1	once	TRBJ1-5	CASSPRTGRSNQPQHF	TGTGCCAGTAGTCCCCGGACAGGGCGAAGCAATCAGCCCCAGCATTTT
TRBV4-2	TRBD2	.	TRBJ2-5	CASSQGGSQETQYF	TGTGCCAGCAGCCAAGGCGGGAGCCAAGAGACCCAGTACTTC
TRBV7-9	TRBD1	.	TRBJ1-2	CASSLGLMWGQRFYGYTF	TGTGCCAGCAGCTTAGGACTTATGTGGGGACAGAGATTCTATGGCTACACCTTC
TRBV5-4	TRBD1	.	TRBJ2-7	CASSLGDRGRYEQYF	TGTGCCAGCAGCTTGGGGGACAGGGGCCGCTACGAGCAGTACTTC
TRBV7-9	.	.	TRBJ1-1	CASSLDSKAFF	TGTGCCAGCAGCCTAGACAGTAAAGCTTTCTTT
TRBV6-1	.	once	TRBJ1-1	CASYLGQNTEAFF	TGTGCCAGCTATTTGGGGCAGAACACTGAAGCTTTCTTT
TRBV16	.	.	TRBJ2-2	CASSQSGGTGELFF	TGTGCCAGCAGCCAATCGGGGGGCACCGGGGAGCTGTTTTTT
TRBV6-1	.	.	TRBJ1-5	CASSVGRANQPQHF	TGTGCCAGCAGTGTAGGCAGGGCAAATCAGCCCCAGCATTTT
TRBV9	TRBD1	.	TRBJ1-5	CASSVDFPDRVRNQPQHF	TGTGCCAGCAGCGTAGATTTCCCGGACAGGGTCCGGAATCAGCCCCAGCATTTT
TRBV25-1	.	.	TRBJ2-6	CARFWEAGANVLTF	TGTGCCCGGTTCTGGGAGGCTGGGGCCAACGTCCTGACTTTC
TRBV30	TRBD2	.	TRBJ2-4	CAWSLGAGVGNIQYF	TGTGCCTGGAGTTTAGGGGCGGGAGTGGGAAACATTCAGTACTTC
TRBV14	.	.	TRBJ1-3	CASSPGPGYDIANTIYF	TGTGCCAGCAGCCCAGGCCCGGGATATGATATAGCAAACACCATATATTTT
TRBV5-1	.	.	TRBJ2-5	CASSLGRGQETQYF	TGCGCCAGCAGCTTGGGTCGGGGGCAAGAGACCCAGTACTTC
TRBV5-1	.	.	TRBJ1-1	CASGRGGNEGTEAFF	TGCGCCAGCGGCCGTGGAGGCAACGAGGGCACTGAAGCTTTCTTT
TRBV6-1	TRBD1	.	TRBJ1-4	CASSEARGQGSEKLFF	TGTGCCAGCAGTGAAGCGAGGGGACAGGGGAGTGAAAAACTGTTTTTT
TRBV4-2	.	once	TRBJ1-4	CASSQDRGGEKLFF	TGTGCCAGCAGCCAAGATCGGGGGGGTGAAAAACTGTTTTTT
TRBV29-1	.	.	TRBJ2-5	CSAGGGGQETQYF	TGCAGCGCTGGGGGAGGGGGACAAGAGACCCAGTACTTC
TRBV28	.	few	TRBJ1-2	CASRSGNYGYTF	TGTGCCAGCAGGTCGGGGAACTATGGCTACACCTTC
TRBV20-1	TRBD1	.	TRBJ1-1	CSAREDREAFF	TGCAGTGCTAGAGAGGACAGGGAAGCTTTCTTT
TRBV6-1	.	once	TRBJ1-1	CASTVGGDTEAFF	TGTGCCAGCACCGTCGGGGGGGACACTGAAGCTTTCTTT
TRBV7-7	TRBD2	.	TRBJ2-3	CASSLGLAEGDTQYF	TGTGCTAGCAGCCTGGGACTAGCGGAGGGAGATACGCAGTATTTT
TRBV7-3	.	few	TRBJ2-5	CASSLGFQGETQYF	TGTGCCAGCAGCTTAGGATTCCAGGGAGAGACCCAGTACTTC
TRBV28	.	few	TRBJ2-7	CASSRTAVQGEQYF	TGTGCCAGCTCCCGCACGGCGGTGCAGGGCGAGCAGTACTTC
TRBV2	.	.	TRBJ2-1	CASSEPGSGEQFF	TGTGCCAGCAGTGAGCCGGGGTCCGGGGAGCAGTTCTTC
TRBV5-6	.	once	TRBJ2-5	CATSKTAQETQYF	TGTGCCACCTCTAAGACAGCTCAAGAGACCCAGTACTTC